These 29 T cell receptor beta chains came from one sample sequenced in a study of blood T cell repertoires in COVID-19. The table came from immunoSEQ multiplex PCR; TCRdb's copy has only in-frame clones and leaves some out. The sample has just over 250,000 clones, 80% to 90% seen once. Material for sequencing was peripheral blood. These TCRs come from a woman aged 70-85 years with COVID-19, enrolled during active disease.

The chain links TRBV28 to TRBJ1-6; D unclear. This CDR3 has 14 residues. Trimming removed 7 bases at V and 0 bases at J, with 7 bases between. Germline lookup yields CDR1 MDHEN and CDR2 SYDVKM. The CDR3 region has the DNA TGTGCCAGCAATCTCCTCTCCTATAATTCACCCCTCCACTTT. Its protein is CASNLLSYNSPLHF.

The chain recombines TRBV6-5 with TRBJ2-7, with 7 bases that match TRBD1. The length of the CDR3 is 15 residues. Trimming at V came to 2 bases and at J to 4 bases, leaving 8 bases not matched to a gene. The germline V gene encodes CDR1 MNHEY and CDR2 SVGAGI. In DNA form, the CDR3 reads TGTGCCAGCAGTTACGCGACAGGGATCTCGTACGAGCAGTACTTC. Amino acid sequence: CASSYATGISYEQYF.

The J gene is TRBJ2-1, the V gene TRBV6-2 or TRBV6-3; D remains ambiguous. The CDR3 length is 16 residues. CDR1 is MNHEY and CDR2 is SVGEGT in the germline V gene. V was pared by 5 bases and J by 9 bases, with 23 bases between. CDR3 in amino acids: CASSGQPLARLIEQFF. CDR3 sequence (DNA): TGTGCCAGCAGTGGCCAACCCTTGGCCCGCCTTATTGAGCAGTTCTTC.

The chain uses TRBV2 and TRBJ1-1; TRBD1 aligns across 8 bases. In germline, CDR1 is SNHLY, CDR2 FYNNEI. The length of the CDR3 is 13 residues. V was clipped by 5 bases and J by 4 bases; unmatched bases: 3. CDR3 in DNA: TGTGCCAGCAGTACAGACAGGGGCACTGAAGCTTTCTTT. This codes for CASSTDRGTEAFF.

This rearrangement joins TRBV30 to TRBJ1-6; the match to TRBD1 covers 9 bases. This CDR3 contains 15 residues. Germline V gene lookup returns CDR1 GTSNPN and CDR2 SVGIG (reference sequence). Trimming at V came to 5 bases and at J to 7 bases, leaving 9 bases not matched to a gene. The CDR3 nucleotides are TGTGCCTGGGAACCGGGACAGGGTCGGAATTCACCCCTCCACTTT. It is translated as CAWEPGQGRNSPLHF.

The genes are TRBV28 and TRBJ1-5; D is perhaps TRBD1 (5 bases). This CDR3 is built from 15 residues. CDR1 is MDHEN and CDR2 is SYDVKM in the germline V gene. Trimming cost V 6 bases and J 2 bases, with 14 bases left between them. The CDR3 DNA reads TGTGCCAGCAGCCTGCGGGGGGTCGGCAATCAGCCCCAGCATTTT. It translates to CASSLRGVGNQPQHF.

The gene calls are TRBV6-6 and TRBJ2-7, with D possibly being TRBD2 (7 bases). From germline, CDR1 is MNHNY and CDR2 SVGAGI (reference sequence). The CDR3 extends over 14 amino acids. The V end lost 6 bases, the J end lost 4 bases, and 16 bases lay between the germline ends. The CDR3 DNA follows: TGTGCCAGCAGAGACAGGACTAGTGTGTACGAGCAGTACTTC. It translates to CASRDRTSVYEQYF.

For the CDR3, the DNA is TGTGCCACCATGCTCGGGGGGGGAGCGGGAACAGATACGCAGTATTTT. This encodes CATMLGGGAGTDTQYF. J is TRBJ2-3 and V is TRBV7-9; 8 bases are a match to TRBD2. This CDR3 is 16 amino acids long. Germline CDR1 is SEHNR and CDR2 is FQNEAQ (reference sequence). V shed 10 bases and J 3 bases; nucleotides not matched to a gene: 15. The complete variable domain, with remaining parts taken from reference TRBV7-9 and TRBJ2-3, reads DTGVSQNPRHKITKRGQNVTFRCDPISEHNRLYWYRQTLGQGPEFLTYFQNEAQLEKSRLLSDRFSAERPKGSFSTLEIQRTEQGDSAMYLCATMLGGGAGTDTQYFGPGTRLTVL.

This clone has just a few counts. V and J are TRBV7-8 and TRBJ1-1; TRBD1 matches 8 bases. The length of the CDR3 is 13 residues. Germline values: CDR1 SGHVS, CDR2 FQNEAQ. J was trimmed by 11 bases and V by 1 base; bases with no gene match: 6. The CDR3 is CASSLDGTGAAFF. CDR3 nucleotide sequence: TGTGCCAGCAGCTTAGACGGGACAGGAGCCGCTTTCTTT.

The J gene is TRBJ2-1, the V gene TRBV19, with D uncertain. CDR1 is LNHDA and CDR2 is SQIVND in the germline V gene (reference sequence). Trimming shortened V by 7 bases and J by 0 bases, and 13 bases separated the two germline ends. The CDR3 runs 15 residues. CDR3 bases: TGTGCCAGTACTGGCGGAGCAAGCTCCTACAATGAGCAGTTCTTC. Protein: CASTGGASSYNEQFF.

This clone appeared a single time. This chain uses TRBV5-5 with TRBJ1-3; a possible D gene is TRBD1 (5 bases). The germline CDR1 and CDR2 sequences are SGHKS and YYEKEE (reference sequence). CDR3 length: 16 amino acids. Trimming took 4 bases from V and 0 from J, leaving 14 bases between them. The CDR3 loop reads CASSVGHLFSGNTIYF. For the CDR3, the DNA is TGTGCCAGCAGCGTCGGACACCTATTCTCTGGAAACACCATATATTTT.

As concerns this clone: Mismatch with germline at one junction end may stem from a read error. The genes are TRBV24-1 and TRBJ2-7; D is perhaps TRBD2 (6 bases). Germline V gene data show CDR1 as KGHDR and CDR2 as SFDVKD. The length of the CDR3 is 15 residues. CDR3 DNA sequence: TGTGCCAGCAGTGGGGCCGGGGGAACGCCCTACGAGCAGTACTTC. It specifies CASSGAGGTPYEQYF.

The V and J genes are TRBV7-2 and TRBJ2-7; TRBD1 aligns across 7 bases. Germline V gene lookup returns CDR1 SGHTA and CDR2 FQGNSA. With 2 bases clipped from V and 3 bases from J, the junction kept 7 bases outside the gene matches. This CDR3 contains 15 residues. In DNA form, the CDR3 reads TGTGCCAGCAGCTTAACAATCGACAGGGACTACGAGCAGTACTTC. It codes for CASSLTIDRDYEQYF.

The chain combines TRBV19 with TRBJ2-2; D possibly corresponds to TRBD2 (6 bases). The CDR3 covers 16 residues. Germline-derived CDR1 and CDR2 are LNHDA and SQIVND (reference sequence). The germline V and J ends were trimmed by 5 bases and 1 base, with 14 bases remaining between them. This chain's CDR3 is CASSSGVIGNTGELFF. The CDR3 nucleotides read TGTGCCAGTAGTTCGGGGGTTATCGGGAACACCGGGGAGCTGTTTTTT. Full variable domain (rest looked up from reference TRBV19 and TRBJ2-2): DGGITQSPKYLFRKEGQNVTLSCEQNLNHDAMYWYRQDPGQGLRLIYYSQIVNDFQKGDIAEGYSVSREKKESFPLTVTSAQKNPTAFYLCASSSGVIGNTGELFFGEGSRLTVL.

The V call is TRBV3-1 (or the pseudogene TRBV3-2), the J call TRBJ1-4; D remains unclear. In germline, CDR1 is LGHDT, CDR2 YNNKEL (reference sequence). The CDR3 runs to 12 residues. V was trimmed by 2 bases and J by 5 bases, leaving 3 bases between them. The CDR3 reads CASSQLNEKLFF. In nucleotides, the CDR3 is TGTGCCAGCAGCCAACTAAATGAAAAACTGTTTTTT.

This sequence joins TRBV11-3 and TRBJ2-1; D uncertain. Germline values: CDR1 SGHNT, CDR2 YENEEA. The CDR3 is 14 residues long. V was shortened by 1 base and J by 2 bases, with 6 bases between the two germline ends. The CDR3 is CASSLGSTYNEQFF. CDR3 DNA: TGTGCCAGCAGCTTAGGTTCAACCTACAATGAGCAGTTCTTC.

This clone was detected once. The rearrangement uses TRBV2 and TRBJ2-7, with 11 bases fitting TRBD2. Germline V CDR1 and CDR2: SNHLY, FYNNEI. V trimming: 1 base; J trimming: 7 bases; junction bases outside the gene matches: 6. There are 15 residues in the CDR3. The chain's CDR3 is CASSEGLAGSREQYF. DNA for the CDR3: TGTGCCAGCAGTGAAGGACTAGCGGGAAGCAGAGAGCAGTACTTC.

The rearrangement joins TRBV4-2 to TRBJ1-5; no definite D call. From germline, CDR1 is LGHNA and CDR2 YNFKEQ. Trimming left V 0 bases short and J 0 bases short, with 6 bases between. The CDR3 is 15 residues long. In nucleotides, the CDR3 is TGTGCCAGCAGCCAAGATCGGGGTAGCAATCAGCCCCAGCATTTT. This translates into CASSQDRGSNQPQHF.

V usage is TRBV9 and J usage is TRBJ1-1; D perhaps matches TRBD1 (6 bases). The CDR3 length is 18 residues. V was pared by 0 bases and J by 1 base, with 19 bases between. Germline CDR1 and CDR2: SGDLS and YYNGEE. The CDR3 is CASSVGPSGGGRNTEAFF. The DNA of the CDR3 is TGTGCCAGCAGCGTAGGTCCTTCGGGGGGCGGACGGAACACTGAAGCTTTCTTT.

This rearrangement joins TRBV4-1 to TRBJ2-1, with 10 bases matching TRBD2. The J segment lost 8 bases and the V segment lost 2 bases, leaving 6 bases of the junction unmatched. Germline V gene data show CDR1 as MGHRA and CDR2 as YSYEKL. The CDR3 is 15 residues long. The CDR3 nucleotides are TGCGCCAGCAGCCAACAGACTAGCGGGCGGTATGAGCAGTTCTTC. As protein: CASSQQTSGRYEQFF.

CDR3 bases: TGCAGCGTTGAAAAGAGGGAGACCCAGTACTTC. It yields the protein CSVEKRETQYF. The chain uses TRBV29-1 and TRBJ2-5, with D uncertain. CDR3 length: 11 amino acids. Trimming took off 2 bases at V and 5 bases at J, with 6 bases between the two ends. Looked up from germline, CDR1 is SQVTM and CDR2 is ANQGSEA.

V and J are TRBV19 and TRBJ1-1, with 10 bases matching TRBD1. CDR1 is LNHDA, CDR2 SQIVND, per germline (reference sequence). After removal of 4 bases from V and 5 bases from J, the junction contained 4 bases not matched to a gene. The CDR3 is made up of 14 amino acids. The CDR3 coding sequence is TGTGCCAGTAGTACTGGACAGGGGGGAACTGAAGCTTTCTTT. Protein product: CASSTGQGGTEAFF.

This clone showed up just a few times. This chain's CDR3 is CAWTPSRVYEQYF. CDR3 nucleotide sequence: TGTGCCTGGACTCCCTCCCGGGTCTACGAGCAGTACTTC. The chain recombines TRBV30 with TRBJ2-7, with unresolved D. Trimming left V 4 bases short and J 3 bases short, with 13 bases between. Germline values: CDR1 GTSNPN, CDR2 SVGIG (reference sequence). The CDR3 has 13 residues.

The chain has TRBV18 and TRBJ2-7; the match to TRBD2 covers 11 bases. Unmatched junction bases numbered 3, after V lost 5 bases and J lost 0 bases. The CDR3 is 15 amino acids. Germline values: CDR1 KGHSH, CDR2 LQKENI. The CDR3 coding sequence is TGTGCCAGCTCATTAGCGGGAGGGATCTCCTACGAGCAGTACTTC. Protein: CASSLAGGISYEQYF.

The V and J genes are TRBV12-3 or TRBV12-4 and TRBJ2-5; maybe TRBD2 (5 bases). Trimming left V 8 bases short and J 1 base short, with 11 bases between. The CDR3 is 13 amino acids. The CDR3 nucleotides are TGTGCCAGCGTTCTAAGCGGCCAAGAGACCCAGTACTTC. Translation: CASVLSGQETQYF.

V and J are TRBV7-8 and TRBJ2-7; 13 bases line up with TRBD2. CDR1 is SGHVS and CDR2 is FQNEAQ in the germline V gene. With V trimmed by 2 bases and J by 1 base, 5 bases remained unmatched. The CDR3 consists of 17 residues. For the CDR3, the DNA is TGTGCCAGCAGCTTAAGGACTAGCGGGAGATTATCCTACGAGCAGTACTTC. Translation gives CASSLRTSGRLSYEQYF. Full variable domain (rest looked up from reference TRBV7-8 and TRBJ2-7): GAGVSQSPRYKVAKRGQDVALRCDPISGHVSLFWYQQALGQGPEFLTYFQNEAQLDKSGLPSDRFFAERPEGSVSTLKIQRTQQEDSAVYLCASSLRTSGRLSYEQYFGPGTRLTVT.

Here the CDR3 reads CASGLLNRDRGNYGYTF. The CDR3 nucleotides read TGTGCTAGTGGTTTACTAAACCGGGACAGGGGTAACTATGGCTACACCTTC. V usage is TRBV12-5 and J usage is TRBJ1-2; the match to TRBD1 covers 10 bases. Germline lookup yields CDR1 LGHNT and CDR2 FRNRAP. This CDR3 region has 17 residues. The junction had 8 bases not matched to a gene; V was cut back by 3 bases and J by 1 base.

V is TRBV19 and J is TRBJ1-1, with 8 bases matching TRBD1. The CDR3 sequence is 14 residues long. CDR1 is LNHDA, CDR2 SQIVND, per germline (reference sequence). The ends lost 7 bases at V and 0 bases at J; junction bases unmatched: 4. CDR3 bases: TGTGCCAGTAACTGGGGACAGGTGAACACTGAAGCTTTCTTT. Translating gives CASNWGQVNTEAFF.

This rearrangement joins TRBV6-5 to TRBJ1-1, with no clear D. The CDR3 spans 13 residues. Germline V CDR1 and CDR2: MNHEY, SVGAGI. Trimming removed 8 bases at V and 0 bases at J, with 10 bases between. The CDR3 protein is CASEVRVNTEAFF. The DNA of the CDR3 is TGTGCCAGCGAGGTCCGGGTGAACACTGAAGCTTTCTTT.